Only a few counts were recorded for the clone carrying this T cell receptor beta chain. The antigen is not known. MiXCR, run by TCRdb on the 5' RACE reads, gives a single entry per CDR3 protein. The data show about 390,000 distinct CDR3 sequences, 9% seen once. Looked up from germline, CDR1 is MNHNY and CDR2 is SVGAGI (reference sequence). V lost 0 bases and J 0 bases, leaving 20 bases between the germline ends. The CDR3 runs to 19 residues. These data are taken from a study of identical twins. Study results and caveats: Clonotypes of the beta chain that were abundant in cord blood carried fewer insertions (memory repertoires showed none).

Sample: naive T cells sorted from blood. This clonotype was obtained from a woman aged 45-65 years in good health. The chain carries TRBV6-6 and TRBJ1-1; weak D call: TRBD1 (6 bases). The CDR3 DNA sequence: TGTGCCAGCAGTTACTCCCACAGGGCTGGGGGAACCATGAACACTGAAGCTTTCTTT. It translates to CASSYSHRAGGTMNTEAFF.